Sequencing of this T cell receptor beta chain was carried out in a study of blood T cell repertoires in COVID-19. The overall study: Researchers got acute and convalescent COVID-19 samples from the United States, Italy and Spain. T cells, B-cell-depleted T cells, or PBMCs supplied cDNA or gDNA.

In Seattle, patients joined the study during active infection and were tracked longitudinally. The CDR3 is 12 amino acids. The V gene's germline CDR1 is MNHEY and CDR2 SVGAGI. V was clipped by 7 bases and J by 2 bases; unmatched bases: 2. Per the study methods: The authors estimated nucleated cell counts from reference gene primer amplification. Sequencing used immunoSEQ multiplex PCR; TCRdb keeps in-frame clones, though not all of them. V and J calls plus clone size are reproduced from that table; the DNA served to infer D and trimming. The sample contains hundreds of thousands of clones, roughly 80% of which appear only once.

The sequenced sample was peripheral blood. The TCR comes from a woman older than 75 with COVID-19, enrolled during active disease. V usage is TRBV6-5 and J usage is TRBJ2-7; 7 bases match TRBD1. The CDR3 DNA follows: TGTGCCAGCAAGCAGGGGGCCTACGAGCAGTACTTC. Its protein is CASKQGAYEQYF.